One sample yielded the 30 T cell receptor beta chains listed below, sequenced in a study of blood T cell repertoires in COVID-19. Generated by immunoSEQ multiplex PCR, the TCRdb table keeps only in-frame clones and is missing some. The profile shows hundreds of thousands of clones, 85% to 90% of them singletons. Sequencing input: peripheral blood. The receptors were sampled from a woman between 45 and 65 years old with active or convalescent COVID-19.

The chain links TRBV12-5 to TRBJ1-5; D call uncertain. The germline gives CDR1 LGHNT, CDR2 FRNRAP. The germline V and J ends were trimmed by 4 bases and 6 bases, with 10 bases remaining between them. The CDR3 has 13 residues. CDR3 DNA sequence: TGTGCTAGTGGTTATCTAGAGGGTCAGCCCCAGCATTTT. This sequence encodes CASGYLEGQPQHF.

This chain joins TRBV7-2 and TRBJ1-2; 7 nucleotides align to TRBD1. Germline V gives CDR1 SGHTA, CDR2 FQGNSA. Trimming removed 7 bases from V and 8 bases from J; junction bases left unmatched: 13. The CDR3 is 14 amino acids. The CDR3 sequence: CASTPGQPYSGYTF. DNA for the CDR3: TGTGCCAGCACCCCGGGACAGCCCTATAGCGGCTACACCTTC.

The chain links TRBV24-1 to TRBJ2-1; TRBD2 matches at 12 bases. The CDR3 consists of 15 residues. Germline-derived CDR1 and CDR2 are KGHDR and SFDVKD. V was clipped by 3 bases and J by 10 bases; unmatched bases: 6. CDR3 DNA: TGTGCCACCAGTGATCCTCCTAGCGGGAGGGACGAGCAGTTCTTC. Translating it yields CATSDPPSGRDEQFF.

The rearrangement links TRBV6-2 or TRBV6-3 to TRBJ1-4; D is possibly TRBD1 (5 bases). This CDR3 spans 16 amino acids. Germline CDR1 is MNHEY and CDR2 is SVGEGT. Trimming left V 0 bases short and J 0 bases short, with 8 bases between. The CDR3 nucleotides are TGTGCCAGCAGTTACTCGACAGCTGCAACTAATGAAAAACTGTTTTTT. Its protein product is CASSYSTAATNEKLFF.

This chain joins TRBV4-2 and TRBJ2-1; 14 nucleotides match TRBD2. Germline V lookup: CDR1 LGHNA, CDR2 YNFKEQ. The CDR3 runs to 18 residues. J lost 1 base, V lost 1 base, and 3 bases had no gene match. As DNA, the CDR3 is TGTGCCAGCAGCCAAGGGACTAGCGGGAGGTTTTCCTACAATGAGCAGTTCTTC. As protein: CASSQGTSGRFSYNEQFF.

The genes are TRBV7-3 and TRBJ2-5, with 8 bases matching TRBD2. The CDR3 totals 13 residues. Germline V gene lookup returns CDR1 SGHTA and CDR2 FQGTGA. V lost 6 bases, J lost 5 bases, and 5 bases stayed unmatched. For the CDR3, the DNA is TGTGCCAGCAGTAGCGGGGCTATGGAGACCCAGTACTTC. It yields the protein CASSSGAMETQYF.

The chain uses TRBV9 and TRBJ1-1, with D perhaps TRBD1 (5 bases). The CDR3 totals 14 residues. Germline V gene sequence: CDR1 SGDLS, CDR2 YYNGEE. The V and J ends lost 4 bases and 5 bases respectively, with 15 bases between them. CDR3 residues: CASSKGAGRTEAFF. The CDR3 DNA reads TGTGCCAGCAGCAAAGGAGCAGGGAGGACTGAAGCTTTCTTT.

The V and J genes are TRBV5-1 and TRBJ1-2, with D perhaps TRBD1 (6 bases). The CDR3 has 14 amino acids. Germline CDR1 and CDR2: SGHRS and YFSETQ. V was trimmed by 4 bases and J by 6 bases, leaving 16 bases between them. CDR3 DNA: TGCGCCAGCAGCCCGGGAACAGGGCCTCATGGCTACACCTTC. It is translated as CASSPGTGPHGYTF.

The CDR3 loop reads CASSWTSGTGSDEAFF. The CDR3 DNA is TGTGCCAGCAGTTGGACCTCCGGGACAGGCTCTGATGAAGCTTTCTTT. The chain recombines TRBV6-2 or TRBV6-3 with TRBJ1-1; 8 bases are shared with TRBD1. Germline CDR1 and CDR2: MNHEY and SVGEGT. The CDR3 runs 16 residues. J gave up 7 bases and V 4 bases, and 14 bases lay outside the gene matches.

CDR3: CASSTDGINEKLFF. The CDR3 DNA follows: TGCGCCAGCAGCACGGACGGGATTAATGAAAAACTGTTTTTT. The chain carries TRBV5-1 and TRBJ1-4, with D hard to call. This CDR3 spans 14 amino acids. The V gene lost 4 bases and the J gene lost 4 bases, with 11 bases spanning the gap. Germline CDR1 and CDR2: SGHRS and YFSETQ.

Written as DNA, the CDR3 is TGTGCCAGCAGCTCCATTCGGGGGGTAGGCACTGAAGCTTTCTTT. It yields the protein CASSSIRGVGTEAFF. The chain links TRBV11-2 to TRBJ1-1; a possible D gene is TRBD1 (5 bases). Trimming removed 4 bases from V and 4 bases from J, with 16 bases in between. This CDR3 contains 15 residues. Looked up from germline, CDR1 is SGHAT and CDR2 is FQNNGV.

CDR3 sequence (DNA): TGCGCCAGCAGCTTGGGCGGTTCAGAGACCCAGTACTTC. Residues: CASSLGGSETQYF. This chain uses TRBV5-1 with TRBJ2-5; D unclear. CDR1 is SGHRS and CDR2 is YFSETQ in the germline V gene. V was shortened by 0 bases and J by 4 bases, with 7 bases between the two germline ends. The CDR3 has 13 residues. Supplemented by reference TRBV5-1 and TRBJ2-5, the full variable domain reads KAGVTQTPRYLIKTRGQQVTLSCSPISGHRSVSWYQQTPGQGLQFLFEYFSETQRNKGNFPGRFSGRQFSNSRSEMNVSTLELGDSALYLCASSLGGSETQYFGPGTRLLVL.

The chain uses TRBV18 and TRBJ1-1; 10 bases are a match to TRBD1. The CDR3 runs 17 residues. CDR1 is KGHSH and CDR2 is LQKENI in the germline V gene. Germline trimming cut 4 bases from V and 0 bases from J; bases unmatched to any gene: 8. The CDR3 DNA is TGTGCCAGCTCACGCCGACAGGGGGCACCGCTGAACACTGAAGCTTTCTTT. It translates to CASSRRQGAPLNTEAFF.

V and J are TRBV4-1 and TRBJ2-5; unclear D gene. The ends were cut back, 1 base at V and 2 bases at J, with 8 bases in the middle. The CDR3 runs to 14 residues. Germline lookup yields CDR1 MGHRA and CDR2 YSYEKL. CDR3 DNA: TGCGCCAGCAGCCAAGCGGGTCAACAAGAGACCCAGTACTTC. The encoded protein is CASSQAGQQETQYF.

The sample holds one count of this clone. The chain couples TRBV3-1 (or the pseudogene TRBV3-2) to TRBJ2-7; no firm D call. The CDR3 is 15 amino acids. Germline V gene sequence: CDR1 LGHDT, CDR2 YNNKEL (reference sequence). V lost 0 bases and J 3 bases, leaving 12 bases between the germline ends. The CDR3: CASSQERQVYYEQYF. The DNA for the CDR3 is TGTGCCAGCAGCCAAGAGAGACAAGTGTACTACGAGCAGTACTTC.

The V and J genes are TRBV2 and TRBJ1-3; D not certain. Looked up from germline, CDR1 is SNHLY and CDR2 is FYNNEI. V lost 8 bases and J lost 0, with 8 bases in between. The CDR3 covers 13 residues. The CDR3 DNA reads as TGTGCCAGCCACCTGAGCTCTGGAAACACCATATATTTT. Its translation is CASHLSSGNTIYF.

This clone came up once. This sequence joins TRBV5-1 and TRBJ2-7; TRBD2 aligns across 11 bases. Germline V gene lookup returns CDR1 SGHRS and CDR2 YFSETQ. After removal of 1 base from V and 7 bases from J, the junction contained 4 bases not matched to a gene. The CDR3 sequence is 14 residues long. CDR3 in DNA: TGCGCCAGCAGCTTGACTAGCGGGAGCTTGGAGCAGTACTTC. Protein: CASSLTSGSLEQYF.

This chain connects TRBV7-2 to TRBJ2-1; TRBD2 matches 9 bases. Germline-derived CDR1 and CDR2 are SGHTA and FQGNSA. V was pared by 3 bases and J by 7 bases, with 4 bases of the junction left unmatched. This CDR3 region has 14 residues. DNA for the CDR3: TGTGCCAGCAGCTTTGGCGGGGGGGCTAATGAGCAGTTCTTC. Translated: CASSFGGGANEQFF.

V is TRBV7-2 and J is TRBJ2-5; 9 bases align to TRBD2. The length of the CDR3 is 16 residues. J was trimmed by 4 bases and V by 2 bases; bases with no gene match: 8. Germline CDR1 and CDR2: SGHTA and FQGNSA. This chain's CDR3 is CASSLMIAGAGETQYF. The CDR3 DNA follows: TGTGCCAGCAGCTTAATGATAGCGGGAGCAGGAGAGACCCAGTACTTC.

V and J are TRBV5-3 and TRBJ2-2, with TRBD1 matching over 7 bases. TRBV5-3 is known as an ORF, though its function is uncertain. The CDR3 length is 15 residues. V gave up 3 bases and J gave up 5 bases; unmatched junction bases: 7. CDR3 region: CARSSEGAGTGELFF. CDR3 DNA sequence: TGTGCCAGAAGCTCAGAGGGGGCAGGGACCGGGGAGCTGTTTTTT.

The rearrangement uses TRBV5-1 and TRBJ2-7, with a tentative D call TRBD2 (6 bases). The germline gives CDR1 SGHRS, CDR2 YFSETQ. CDR3 size: 15 residues. V was trimmed by 3 bases and J by 3 bases, leaving 16 bases between them. The CDR3 DNA reads TGCGCCAGCAGCTCGCAAGCCGGGAGCCTCTACGAGCAGTACTTC. Its translation: CASSSQAGSLYEQYF.

Only one count was recorded for this clone. The genes are TRBV19 and TRBJ1-2, with D maybe TRBD1 (5 bases). This CDR3 has 12 residues. Germline CDR1 LNHDA, CDR2 SQIVND (reference sequence). Trimming cost V 3 bases and J 4 bases, with 6 bases left between them. CDR3 sequence: CASSMTVYGYTF. The CDR3 nucleotides read TGTGCCAGTAGTATGACAGTCTATGGCTACACCTTC.

The chain is built from TRBV3-1 (or the pseudogene TRBV3-2) and TRBJ2-7; 7 bases agree with TRBD1. Unmatched junction bases numbered 9, after V lost 1 base and J lost 0 bases. CDR1 is LGHDT, CDR2 YNNKEL, per germline (reference sequence). This CDR3 contains 17 residues. As DNA, the CDR3 is TGTGCCAGCAGCCAAGCTCGGGGACAGCCTAGCTCCTACGAGCAGTACTTC. It yields the protein CASSQARGQPSSYEQYF.

The chain combines TRBV9 with TRBJ1-6; TRBD1 is a possible D gene (6 bases). This CDR3 comprises 17 residues. Germline CDR1 SGDLS, CDR2 YYNGEE. V was cut by 0 bases and J by 9 bases, with 19 bases left in between. The CDR3 spells CASSVGSGNRVVSPLHF. The CDR3 DNA sequence: TGTGCCAGCAGCGTAGGTTCTGGAAACAGGGTAGTTTCACCCCTCCACTTT.

This sequence joins TRBV7-2 and TRBJ2-3; D gene uncertain. Trimming cost V 1 base and J 0 bases, with 8 bases left between them. CDR3 length: 15 residues. CDR1 is SGHTA, CDR2 FQGNSA, per germline. The CDR3 spells CASSLGWRSTDTQYF. In nucleotides, the CDR3 is TGTGCCAGCAGCTTAGGTTGGAGAAGCACAGATACGCAGTATTTT.

This clone was found once. The chain employs TRBV25-1 and TRBJ2-7, with TRBD2 as a possible D gene (5 bases). The germline CDR1 and CDR2 sequences are MGHDK and SYGVNS. The length of the CDR3 is 11 residues. Trimming cost V 6 bases and J 6 bases, with 9 bases left between them. The CDR3 is CASRDLSEQYF. In nucleotides, the CDR3 is TGTGCCAGCAGGGACTTGAGCGAGCAGTACTTC.

This chain links TRBV18 with TRBJ1-6; D is unresolved. Trimming left V 1 base short and J 0 bases short, with 4 bases between. Germline CDR1 is KGHSH and CDR2 is LQKENI. This CDR3 contains 15 residues. The CDR3 reads CASSPQSSYNSPLHF. CDR3 nucleotide sequence: TGTGCCAGCTCACCACAGAGCTCCTATAATTCACCCCTCCACTTT.

The chain recombines TRBV2 with TRBJ1-2; tentative D call: TRBD1 (6 bases). The CDR3 extends over 16 amino acids. Trimming took 2 bases from V and 8 from J, leaving 21 bases between them. The germline CDR1 and CDR2 sequences are SNHLY and FYNNEI. As DNA, the CDR3 is TGTGCCAGCAGTGAACGGTTAGGGCAGGGGCATGAAGGCTACACCTTC. Translated, it gives CASSERLGQGHEGYTF.

This clone was recorded once. The rearrangement links TRBV28 to TRBJ1-1; no definite D call. CDR3 size: 12 residues. V lost 3 bases to trimming and J lost 3 bases, with 5 bases between them. The V gene's germline CDR1 is MDHEN and CDR2 SYDVKM. The CDR3 here is CASSLRYTEAFF. The CDR3 DNA is TGTGCCAGCAGTTTGAGGTACACTGAAGCTTTCTTT.

This clone was seen only once. The chain recombines TRBV2 with TRBJ1-6, with D unclear. CDR1 SNHLY and CDR2 FYNNEI come from the germline V gene. The length of the CDR3 is 13 residues. V lost 7 bases to trimming and J lost 9 bases, with 13 bases between them. CDR3 sequence (DNA): TGTGCCAGCAACCCGACCGAGGGTTCACCCCTCCACTTT. It translates to CASNPTEGSPLHF. Together with reference TRBV2 and TRBJ1-6, the CDR3 gives the full variable domain: EPEVTQTPSHQVTQMGQEVILRCVPISNHLYFYWYRQILGQKVEFLVSFYNNEISEKSEIFDDQFSVERPDGSNFTLKIRSTKLEDSAMYFCASNPTEGSPLHFGNGTRLTVT.